This entry features one T cell receptor beta chain sequence. The CDR3 is 16 residues long. Germline CDR1 is SGHRS and CDR2 is YFSETQ. Losses at the gene ends were 5 bases for V and 3 bases for J; bases not matched to a gene: 10. The data originate from a study of blood T cell repertoires in COVID-19. Study context: Sites in the United States, Italy and Spain provided acute and convalescent COVID-19 samples. Sources were T cells, B-cell-depleted T cells, or PBMCs; the material itself was cDNA or gDNA.

In the original workflow: For nucleated cells, counts were estimated from reference gene primer amplification. Profiled with immunoSEQ multiplex PCR; TCRdb holds only in-frame clones, not every one. V, J and clone size are those of that table, while D and trimming were read from the DNA. Among approximately 200,000 clones listed, approximately 86% were seen once. Grouping used clinical history reported by participants in a survey and questionnaire. Specimen: PBMCs or T cells enriched from blood (not recorded which). The receptor's source is a woman in her twenties or thirties who had been exposed to COVID-19. V usage is TRBV5-1 and J usage is TRBJ2-2, with TRBD1 matching over 7 bases. Written as DNA, the CDR3 is TGCGCCAGCAGGAGCGACAGGGTGGATTACACCGGGGAGCTGTTTTTT. Amino acid sequence: CASRSDRVDYTGELFF. Based on the CDR3 plus reference TRBV5-1 and TRBJ2-2, the full variable domain is KAGVTQTPRYLIKTRGQQVTLSCSPISGHRSVSWYQQTPGQGLQFLFEYFSETQRNKGNFPGRFSGRQFSNSRSEMNVSTLELGDSALYLCASRSDRVDYTGELFFGEGSRLTVL.